This T cell receptor (beta chain) comes out of a study of control samples from healthy donors and cancer patients. The V gene lost 7 bases and the J gene lost 5 bases, with 14 bases spanning the gap. Germline CDR1 and CDR2: GTSNPN and SVGIG (reference sequence). CDR3 length: 13 residues. This table comes from immunoSEQ multiplex PCR, and its TCRdb copy is limited to in-frame clones, with some not included. Of 95,000 to 100,000 clones in the sample, roughly 91% are singletons; the top ten hold under 10%. This clone was seen just once. Material: blood. The rearrangement uses TRBV30 and TRBJ1-4; D remains unclear. This sequence was found in a man in his thirties or forties in good health. CDR3: CASRGKRNEKLFF. CDR3 nucleotide sequence: TGTGCCTCCCGAGGCAAACGAAATGAAAAACTGTTTTTT.